A single sample gave rise to the 23 T cell receptor beta chains below, sequenced in a study of blood T cell repertoires in COVID-19. Assay used: immunoSEQ multiplex PCR; TCRdb lists only in-frame clones, some missing. The table includes just over 150,000 clones, 82% detected once. The sample taken for sequencing was peripheral blood. The receptor source for this set is an elderly woman with acute or convalescent COVID-19.

The V and J genes are TRBV5-1 and TRBJ1-6; D might be TRBD1 (5 bases). Trimming left V 6 bases short and J 7 bases short, with 14 bases between. From germline, CDR1 is SGHRS and CDR2 YFSETQ. The length of the CDR3 is 14 residues. CDR3 protein: CASTSGQGNSPLHF. The CDR3, as DNA: TGCGCCAGCACGTCCGGGCAGGGAAATTCACCCCTCCACTTT.

The chain links TRBV11-3 to TRBJ2-7; D might be TRBD1 (6 bases). V was cut by 5 bases and J by 2 bases, with 16 bases left in between. The CDR3 extends over 15 amino acids. The germline CDR1 and CDR2 sequences are SGHNT and YENEEA. The CDR3, as DNA: TGTGCCAGCAGCCCCCGGGACACGCCAACCTACGAGCAGTACTTC. Amino acids: CASSPRDTPTYEQYF.

The chain joins TRBV4-2 to TRBJ2-1; 13 bases agree with TRBD2. Germline CDR1 reads LGHNA; CDR2 reads YNFKEQ. The V segment lost 0 bases and the J segment 9 bases; nucleotides outside the gene matches: 5. The CDR3 consists of 16 residues. DNA of the CDR3: TGTGCCAGCAGCCAAGATACTAGCGGGAGGGTCGGTGAGCAGTTCTTC. This translates into CASSQDTSGRVGEQFF.

The chain joins TRBV6-2 or TRBV6-3 to TRBJ2-1; 10 nucleotides agree with TRBD2. This CDR3 has 17 residues. Germline V CDR1 and CDR2: MNHEY, SVGEGT. V gave up 6 bases and J gave up 3 bases; unmatched junction bases: 11. The CDR3 reads CASSPIARLAGYNEQFF. Written as DNA, the CDR3 is TGTGCCAGCAGCCCTATTGCCCGACTAGCGGGCTACAATGAGCAGTTCTTC.

The chain couples TRBV4-1 to TRBJ2-1, with D tentatively TRBD2 (5 bases). The CDR3 is 16 amino acids. V shed 1 base and J shed 4 bases, with 14 bases lying between them. Germline lookup yields CDR1 MGHRA and CDR2 YSYEKL. Here the CDR3 reads CASSQVVGALYNEQFF. CDR3 DNA sequence: TGCGCCAGCAGCCAAGTGGTGGGAGCGCTATACAATGAGCAGTTCTTC.

The chain links TRBV6-5 to TRBJ2-7; 8 bases are a match to TRBD2. CDR1 and CDR2 from the germline V gene are MNHEY and SVGAGI. V gave up 6 bases and J gave up 3 bases; unmatched junction bases: 7. This CDR3 comprises 14 residues. CDR3: CASRRGTSFYEQYF. The CDR3 region has the DNA TGTGCCAGCAGGCGGGGGACTAGTTTCTACGAGCAGTACTTC.

This clone was counted a few times. The CDR3 coding sequence is TGTGCCAGCAGCTCTGGGACAGACCTCAATCAGCCCCAGCATTTT. It specifies CASSSGTDLNQPQHF. The chain links TRBV7-2 to TRBJ1-5; 7 bases match TRBD1. The CDR3 is 15 residues long. Germline V gene lookup returns CDR1 SGHTA and CDR2 FQGNSA. V shed 4 bases, J shed 3 bases, and the junction held 6 bases outside the gene matches.

The chain has TRBV4-1 and TRBJ1-3; D is undetermined. The CDR3 is 13 amino acids. Germline CDR1 MGHRA, CDR2 YSYEKL. Trimming shortened V by 8 bases and J by 6 bases, and 14 bases separated the two germline ends. CDR3 amino acids: CASAGYEANTIYF. The CDR3 region has the DNA TGCGCCAGCGCCGGGTATGAAGCAAACACCATATATTTT.

The rearrangement joins TRBV10-3 to TRBJ1-1; weak D call: TRBD1 (5 bases). CDR1 and CDR2 from the germline V gene are ENHRY and SYGVKD. The length of the CDR3 is 13 residues. V was trimmed by 5 bases and J by 2 bases, leaving 9 bases between them. CDR3 bases: TGTGCCATCAGTTTCCAGGGAAACACTGAAGCTTTCTTT. It specifies CAISFQGNTEAFF.

The chain uses TRBV5-1 and TRBJ2-3; the match to TRBD2 covers 9 bases. Germline values: CDR1 SGHRS, CDR2 YFSETQ. Losses at the gene ends were 4 bases for V and 4 bases for J; bases not matched to a gene: 10. This CDR3 contains 16 residues. CDR3 amino acids: CASSPGGRATADTQYF. CDR3 nucleotide sequence: TGCGCCAGCAGCCCTGGCGGGAGGGCCACGGCAGATACGCAGTATTTT.

The rearrangement links TRBV11-2 to TRBJ2-7, with a possible D match to TRBD2 (5 bases). The V gene's germline CDR1 is SGHAT and CDR2 FQNNGV. V was clipped by 1 base and J by 6 bases, with 16 bases between them. CDR3 length: 15 amino acids. The chain's CDR3 is CASSLGLLTRGEQYF. As DNA, the CDR3 is TGTGCCAGCAGCTTAGGTTTACTAACACGGGGCGAGCAGTACTTC.

The V call is TRBV3-1 (or the pseudogene TRBV3-2), the J call TRBJ1-6; D remains ambiguous. Trimming pared 3 bases from V and 6 bases from J, leaving 6 bases between. The CDR3 covers 13 residues. CDR1 and CDR2 from the germline V gene are LGHDT and YNNKEL (reference sequence). The CDR3 protein is CASSQAGNSPLHF. The CDR3, as DNA: TGTGCCAGCAGCCAGGCGGGTAATTCACCCCTCCACTTT.

This sequence joins TRBV2 and TRBJ2-1, with 16 bases fitting TRBD2. The germline V gene has CDR1 SNHLY and CDR2 FYNNEI. V was pared by 5 bases and J by 8 bases, with 6 bases of the junction left unmatched. This CDR3 comprises 16 residues. CDR3 in amino acids: CASSSTGTSGRDEQFF. The CDR3, as DNA: TGTGCCAGCAGTTCGACCGGGACTAGCGGGAGGGATGAGCAGTTCTTC. The full variable domain, with the rest looked up from reference TRBV2 and TRBJ2-1, is EPEVTQTPSHQVTQMGQEVILRCVPISNHLYFYWYRQILGQKVEFLVSFYNNEISEKSEIFDDQFSVERPDGSNFTLKIRSTKLEDSAMYFCASSSTGTSGRDEQFFGPGTRLTVL.

On this clone: Within the sample, other DNA sequences also encode this same CDR3. The chain links TRBV5-1 to TRBJ2-3; D is unresolved. V was pared by 0 bases and J by 0 bases, with 5 bases between. The V gene's germline CDR1 is SGHRS and CDR2 YFSETQ. This CDR3 is 14 amino acids long. CDR3 sequence: CASSLAGSTDTQYF. CDR3 bases: TGCGCCAGCAGCTTGGCAGGCAGCACAGATACGCAGTATTTT.

This chain joins TRBV29-1 and TRBJ2-3, with 10 bases matching TRBD2. The CDR3 runs 12 residues. Germline trimming cut 8 bases from V and 6 bases from J; bases unmatched to any gene: 5. The germline CDR1 and CDR2 sequences are SQVTM and ANQGSEA. CDR3 nucleotides: TGCAGCACACTAGCGGGAATGGATACGCAGTATTTT. Translating gives CSTLAGMDTQYF.

A remark on this clone: This specimen includes other DNA sequences encoding the same CDR3. The chain combines TRBV19 with TRBJ2-1; 8 bases match TRBD1. The V and J ends lost 4 bases and 0 bases, in that order; junction bases with no gene match: 2. The germline gives CDR1 LNHDA, CDR2 SQIVND (reference sequence). The CDR3 totals 15 residues. CDR3 DNA: TGTGCCAGTAGTACGACAGGGGTCTCCTACAATGAGCAGTTCTTC. Translation gives CASSTTGVSYNEQFF.

As DNA, the CDR3 is TGTGCCAGCAGTCCTGACAGGGTATCTGGCTACACCTTC. It codes for CASSPDRVSGYTF. This chain uses TRBV12-3 or TRBV12-4 with TRBJ1-2; 7 nucleotides agree with TRBD1. CDR3 length equals 13 residues. Trimming took 5 bases from V and 7 from J; bases not matched to a gene: 7.

The CDR3: CASSLPGHNTEAFF. In DNA, the CDR3 is TGTGCCAGCAGCTTACCTGGACACAACACTGAAGCTTTCTTT. This chain joins TRBV7-9 and TRBJ1-1; TRBD1 might be the D (5 bases). Between the trimmed V and J ends, which lost 2 bases and 2 bases, there was a span of 9 bases. The CDR3 has 14 residues. Per germline, CDR1 SEHNR and CDR2 FQNEAQ (reference sequence).

This chain joins TRBV6-2 or TRBV6-3 and TRBJ1-2, with D maybe TRBD1 (5 bases). Trimming stripped 3 bases from V and 4 bases from J, with 12 bases between. Germline CDR1 and CDR2: MNHEY and SVGEGT. The CDR3 spans 14 residues. CDR3 region: CASSYSDSLYGYTF. The DNA for the CDR3 is TGTGCCAGCAGTTATTCCGACAGCCTCTATGGCTACACCTTC.

The chain combines TRBV10-1 with TRBJ1-1; D is uncertain. Germline CDR1 reads WNHNN; CDR2 reads SYGVQD (reference sequence). The CDR3 runs to 16 residues. Trimming left V 3 bases short and J 0 bases short, with 14 bases between. The CDR3, as DNA: TGCGCCAGCAGTGAAACGCCAGAAACCATGAACACTGAAGCTTTCTTT. It codes for CASSETPETMNTEAFF.

This sequence joins TRBV27 and TRBJ1-4; weak D call: TRBD1 (6 bases). Trimming removed 0 bases at V and 8 bases at J, with 13 bases between. Germline loops: CDR1 MNHEY, CDR2 SMNVEV (reference sequence). The CDR3 runs to 15 residues. CDR3 residues: CASSLSSGAEEKLFF. The CDR3 bases are TGTGCCAGCAGTTTATCCTCAGGGGCGGAAGAAAAACTGTTTTTT.

The CDR3 region has the DNA TGTGCCAGCAGTGCCACCGGGGGGCCTAATTCACCCCTCCACTTT. As protein: CASSATGGPNSPLHF. This chain uses TRBV6-1 with TRBJ1-6; weak D call: TRBD1 (6 bases). V was pared by 4 bases and J by 6 bases, with 13 bases between. The CDR3 runs to 15 residues. Germline-derived CDR1 and CDR2 are MNHNS and SASEGT.

V and J are TRBV6-5 and TRBJ2-3; 8 bases line up with TRBD1. Germline CDR1 and CDR2: MNHEY and SVGAGI. The CDR3 is made up of 15 amino acids. The junction had 7 bases not matched to a gene; V was cut back by 5 bases and J by 3 bases. CDR3 sequence: CASSPQGDRTDTQYF. The DNA of the CDR3 is TGTGCCAGCAGTCCACAGGGGGACAGGACAGATACGCAGTATTTT.